Shown below are 20 T cell receptor beta chains from a single sample sequenced in a study of blood T cell repertoires in COVID-19. Produced via immunoSEQ multiplex PCR; TCRdb's table is partial and in-frame only. The table has a few hundred thousand clones, about 90% seen once. Specimen: peripheral blood. The receptors here all came from a woman aged 50 to 60 who had recovered from COVID-19.

The rearrangement links TRBV5-4 to TRBJ1-4, with 8 bases matching TRBD1. Germline V lookup: CDR1 SGHNT, CDR2 YYREEE (reference sequence). J lost 7 bases, V lost 0 bases, and 8 bases had no gene match. The CDR3 is made up of 16 amino acids. This chain's CDR3 is CASSLERARGLEKLFF. In nucleotides, the CDR3 is TGTGCCAGCAGCTTGGAAAGGGCCAGGGGGCTTGAAAAACTGTTTTTT.

The chain is built from TRBV7-2 and TRBJ2-2; TRBD1 matches at 9 bases. CDR1 is SGHTA and CDR2 is FQGNSA in the germline V gene. The J segment lost 12 bases and the V segment lost 5 bases, leaving 10 bases of the junction unmatched. The CDR3 consists of 14 residues. CDR3 sequence (DNA): TGTGCCAGCAGCCCGATAAAGACAGGGGGGAAGCTGTTTTTT. Translated, it gives CASSPIKTGGKLFF.

The chain joins TRBV11-2 to TRBJ2-1; the match to TRBD2 covers 8 bases. Germline CDR1 reads SGHAT; CDR2 reads FQNNGV. V shed 9 bases and J 8 bases; nucleotides not matched to a gene: 9. The CDR3 spans 13 residues. The CDR3 sequence: CASRRAGADEQFF. CDR3 coding DNA: TGTGCCAGTAGGAGAGCGGGAGCCGATGAGCAGTTCTTC.

The rearrangement links TRBV7-3 to TRBJ2-1; 8 bases match TRBD2. The CDR3 has 16 residues. Germline V gives CDR1 SGHTA, CDR2 FQGTGA. The V segment lost 0 bases and the J segment 9 bases; nucleotides outside the gene matches: 10. CDR3 nucleotide sequence: TGTGCCAGCAGCTTAACAAGGGGACTAGACCCAAGTGAGCAGTTCTTC. Protein sequence: CASSLTRGLDPSEQFF.

The J gene is TRBJ2-7, the V gene TRBV9; 8 bases map to TRBD2. The length of the CDR3 is 13 residues. Germline lookup yields CDR1 SGDLS and CDR2 YYNGEE. V gave up 2 bases and J gave up 4 bases; unmatched junction bases: 2. The CDR3: CASSVTSGYEQYF. The CDR3, as DNA: TGTGCCAGCAGCGTTACTAGCGGATACGAGCAGTACTTC.

For the CDR3, the DNA is TGTGCCAGCAGAGTGTTCCCCCAGGGGGCTAACACTGAAGCTTTCTTT. This gives the protein CASRVFPQGANTEAFF. This chain joins TRBV28 and TRBJ1-1, with 8 nucleotides matching TRBD1. In germline, CDR1 is MDHEN, CDR2 SYDVKM. With 6 bases clipped from V and 2 bases from J, the junction kept 11 bases outside the gene matches. This CDR3 region has 16 residues.

The chain employs TRBV10-3 and TRBJ2-2; weak D call: TRBD2 (6 bases). The V and J ends lost 6 bases and 6 bases respectively, with 23 bases between them. Germline loops: CDR1 ENHRY, CDR2 SYGVKD. The CDR3 sequence is 17 residues long. The CDR3 DNA reads as TGTGCCATCAGGGGGGACGGACCAGGTTGGAGGGCCGGGGAGCTGTTTTTT. Translating gives CAIRGDGPGWRAGELFF.

The J gene is TRBJ1-5, the V gene TRBV10-3; D remains ambiguous. The germline V gene encodes CDR1 ENHRY and CDR2 SYGVKD. The CDR3 runs 17 residues. The germline V and J ends were trimmed by 0 bases and 4 bases, with 16 bases remaining between them. The CDR3 protein is CAISESTSGRTNQPQHF. CDR3 nucleotide sequence: TGTGCCATCAGTGAGTCGACTTCTGGCAGAACAAATCAGCCCCAGCATTTT.

The rearrangement uses TRBV30 and TRBJ1-4; D is undetermined. Per germline, CDR1 GTSNPN and CDR2 SVGIG (reference sequence). V was cut by 3 bases and J by 3 bases, with 5 bases left in between. The CDR3 runs to 12 residues. The CDR3 bases are TGTGCCTGGAGGAGTGCTAATGAAAAACTGTTTTTT. Translating it yields CAWRSANEKLFF.

The chain recombines TRBV6-5 with TRBJ2-7; 14 nucleotides agree with TRBD2. The V and J ends lost 2 bases and 6 bases, in that order; junction bases with no gene match: 3. From germline, CDR1 is MNHEY and CDR2 SVGAGI. This CDR3 contains 15 residues. CDR3 region: CASSYTGLAGGEQYF. The CDR3 bases are TGTGCCAGCAGTTACACTGGACTAGCGGGGGGCGAGCAGTACTTC.

The chain combines TRBV6-2 or TRBV6-3 with TRBJ2-5; 9 bases are shared with TRBD2. The CDR3 is made up of 15 amino acids. The junction had 6 bases not matched to a gene; V was cut back by 5 bases and J by 2 bases. CDR1 and CDR2 from the germline V gene are MNHEY and SVGEGT. The CDR3 DNA reads TGTGCCAGCAGTAGGGTTAGCGGGGGACAAGAGACCCAGTACTTC. Amino acid sequence: CASSRVSGGQETQYF.

The chain combines TRBV12-3 or TRBV12-4 with TRBJ2-7, with unresolved D. This CDR3 is 13 amino acids long. V gave up 7 bases and J gave up 2 bases, with 12 bases separating them. The CDR3 loop reads CASTAPGTYEQYF. The CDR3 region has the DNA TGTGCCAGCACCGCCCCAGGAACCTACGAGCAGTACTTC.

The genes are TRBV5-8 and TRBJ2-1; possible D gene TRBD1, 5 bases. Trimming shortened V by 0 bases and J by 12 bases, and 7 bases separated the two germline ends. The CDR3 runs 11 residues. Germline values: CDR1 SGHTS, CDR2 YDEGEE. The CDR3 nucleotides read TGTGCCAGCAGCTTGGGACAGCTGCAGTTCTTC. Encoded protein: CASSLGQLQFF.

The V and J genes are TRBV11-1 and TRBJ2-1; 12 nucleotides match TRBD1. Unmatched junction bases numbered 4, after V lost 5 bases and J lost 2 bases. Germline CDR1 SGHAT, CDR2 FQDESV (reference sequence). The CDR3 consists of 16 residues. The CDR3 region has the DNA TGTGCCAGCAGCCTTGGGACAGGGGGCACCTACAATGAGCAGTTCTTC. Encoded protein: CASSLGTGGTYNEQFF.

The rearrangement joins TRBV9 to TRBJ1-4; weak D call: TRBD1 (6 bases). CDR1 is SGDLS, CDR2 YYNGEE, per germline. The ends were cut back, 4 bases at V and 8 bases at J, with 12 bases in the middle. The CDR3 runs to 13 residues. CDR3 DNA: TGTGCCAGCAGCCGGGACATAAGCGAAAAACTGTTTTTT. It yields the protein CASSRDISEKLFF.

This chain uses TRBV9 with TRBJ2-1; 12 bases fit TRBD2. V gave up 6 bases and J gave up 4 bases; unmatched junction bases: 5. The CDR3 has 15 residues. From germline, CDR1 is SGDLS and CDR2 YYNGEE. In nucleotides, the CDR3 is TGTGCCAGCACCGAACTAGCGGGGGGTTACAATGAGCAGTTCTTC. Translating gives CASTELAGGYNEQFF. Looking up the rest from reference TRBV9 and TRBJ2-1 gives the full variable domain: DSGVTQTPKHLITATGQRVTLRCSPRSGDLSVYWYQQSLDQGLQFLIQYYNGEERAKGNILERFSAQQFPDLHSELNLSSLELGDSALYFCASTELAGGYNEQFFGPGTRLTVL.

Here the CDR3 DNA reads TGTGCCAGCTCACCAAGCGGGGACAATGAGCAGTTCTTC. Translated, it gives CASSPSGDNEQFF. This chain connects TRBV18 to TRBJ2-1; 7 bases map to TRBD2. Trimming cost V 2 bases and J 5 bases; bases outside gene matches: 0. The CDR3 totals 13 residues. CDR1 and CDR2 from the germline V gene are KGHSH and LQKENI.

The rearrangement links TRBV9 to TRBJ1-2; 9 bases align to TRBD1. In germline, CDR1 is SGDLS, CDR2 YYNGEE. The V segment lost 3 bases and the J segment 7 bases; nucleotides outside the gene matches: 4. The CDR3 has 13 amino acids. CDR3 sequence (DNA): TGTGCCAGCAGCGAGACAGGGGGAGGTGGCTACACCTTC. Translated, it gives CASSETGGGGYTF.

The chain recombines TRBV5-1 with TRBJ1-1; TRBD1 might be the D (6 bases). Trimming left V 4 bases short and J 8 bases short, with 18 bases between. This CDR3 comprises 14 residues. Germline CDR1 is SGHRS and CDR2 is YFSETQ. CDR3 DNA sequence: TGCGCCAGCAGCCGGGGACAAGGTGGATTAGAAGCTTTCTTT. This sequence encodes CASSRGQGGLEAFF.

This clone was observed once. The chain carries TRBV7-3 and TRBJ2-3; 9 positions agree with TRBD2. V shed 4 bases, J shed 6 bases, and the junction held 11 bases outside the gene matches. The CDR3 has 16 residues. Germline-derived CDR1 and CDR2 are SGHTA and FQGTGA. CDR3 in DNA: TGTGCCAGCAGCTCCTTAGCGGGGGCCTTCCCCGATACGCAGTATTTT. Its translation: CASSSLAGAFPDTQYF.